The rows below give T cell receptor beta chains drawn from one sample of a study of cytomegalovirus exposure and HLA in healthy donors. Produced via immunoSEQ multiplex PCR; TCRdb's table is partial and in-frame only. This table has around 62,000 clones, roughly 80% appearing once. Sequencing was performed on PBMCs. The receptors here all came from a woman in her twenties or thirties in good health and CMV-seronegative. The CDR3 runs from the conserved cysteine through the conserved F or W. Fields, in order: J gene, V gene, clone size, D gene, CDR3 DNA, CDR3 protein. A D gene is named only where the DNA matches it firmly. Size is omitted from some rows. Given values are once, few, many or a class for expanded clones.

TRBJ1-4 TRBV6-5 NA NA TGTGCCAGCAGTTACCAGGGAATTAATGAAAAACTGTTTTTT CASSYQGINEKLFF
TRBJ1-2 TRBV27 few NA TGTGCCAGCAGTTTTACCTTCATGGAGGGCTACACCTTC CASSFTFMEGYTF
TRBJ1-2 TRBV18 NA NA TGTGCCAGCTCACCACTGTCGGGGGACCCGGCTAACTATGGCTACACCTTC CASSPLSGDPANYGYTF
TRBJ1-2 TRBV6-5 NA NA TGTGCCAGCAGTCCCGGGATAGGGCAAGGCTATGGCTACACCTTC CASSPGIGQGYGYTF
TRBJ2-1 TRBV6-5 NA NA TGTGCCAGCAGTTACCTCCCGGGTTACAATGAGCAGTTCTTC CASSYLPGYNEQFF
TRBJ2-5 TRBV6-1 NA NA TGTGCCAGCAGTGAAGCTGTAGCCCAGTACTTC CASSEAVAQYF
TRBJ1-5 TRBV6-6 NA TRBD1 TGTGCCAGCAGTACAGGGGATAACAATCAGCCCCAGCATTTT CASSTGDNNQPQHF
TRBJ1-1 TRBV7-2 few NA TGTGCCAGCAGCTTAGGAGGCCCGTTGAACACTGAAGCTTTCTTT CASSLGGPLNTEAFF
TRBJ2-2 TRBV5-6 NA NA TGTGCCAGCAGCTTGGTGTTATTCACCGGGGAGCTGTTTTTT CASSLVLFTGELFF
TRBJ1-1 TRBV12-2 NA NA TGTGCAAGTCGCTTCCTGCAGGGTCTCGCCACTGAAGCTTTCTTT CASRFLQGLATEAFF
TRBJ1-2 TRBV14 NA TRBD1 TGTGCCAGCAGCGACCTGACAGGGGGCGACGGCTACACCTTC CASSDLTGGDGYTF
TRBJ2-1 TRBV29-1 NA TRBD2 TGCAGCGCCACGGGACTAGCGGGGGCCCACTACAATGAGCAGTTCTTC CSATGLAGAHYNEQFF
TRBJ1-5 TRBV2 once TRBD1 TGTGCCAGAGCCGGGACAGGGGATAATCAGCCCCAGCATTTT CARAGTGDNQPQHF
TRBJ1-4 TRBV5-1 NA TRBD1 TGCGCCAGCAGCTCGACAGGGGGAATTGAAAAACTGTTTTTT CASSSTGGIEKLFF
TRBJ2-5 TRBV7-2 few TRBD1 TGTGCCAGCAGCTTAGTAGGGGGCCGGGGAGAGACCCAGTACTTC CASSLVGGRGETQYF
TRBJ1-2 TRBV18 NA TRBD1 TGTGCCAGCTCACCAGGGACAGAGTATGGCTACACCTTC CASSPGTEYGYTF
TRBJ2-7 TRBV28 once NA TGTGCCAGCATGACTAGGACATTGGAAGAGCAGTACTTC CASMTRTLEEQYF
TRBJ2-5 TRBV6-6 NA NA TGTGCCAGCAGGTCGGGGGATTCTGAGCAGTACTTC CASRSGDSEQYF
TRBJ2-7 TRBV5-5 once NA TGTGCCAGCAGCCGTCTTACAGGGGGGGAGAACGAGCAGTACTTC CASSRLTGGENEQYF
TRBJ1-6 TRBV5-1 NA TRBD1 TGCGCCAGCAGCCCGTGGGGACAGGGTAATGGGAATTCACCCCTCCACTTT CASSPWGQGNGNSPLHF
TRBJ1-1 TRBV19 NA TRBD1 TGTGCCAGTAGTCCGAGGGGGGACAGTGAAGCTTTCTTT CASSPRGDSEAFF
TRBJ1-5 TRBV5-8 NA NA TGTGCCAGCAGCTTTCTCGACAGTCTCAATCAGCCCCAGCATTTT CASSFLDSLNQPQHF
TRBJ2-5 TRBV27 few NA TGTGCCAGCAGCCTATCCTGGAGGGGGCGAGAGACCCAGTACTTC CASSLSWRGRETQYF
TRBJ1-1 TRBV23-1 NA NA TGCGCCAGCAGTCAATCCGGGGGGGGGTGCGTGTTGAACACTGAAGCTTTCTTT CASSQSGGGCVLNTEAFF
TRBJ2-7 TRBV30 NA NA TGTGCCTGGAGTGTGTGGCAGGAACGGTACTTC CAWSVWQERYF
TRBJ2-7 TRBV13 NA NA TGTGCCAGCAGCACGACAGAGTTCTCCTACGAGCAGTACTTC CASSTTEFSYEQYF
TRBJ2-6 TRBV5-4 NA NA TGTGCCAGCAGCTCCCCCATTGGAGCTGGGGCCAACGTCCTGACTTTC CASSSPIGAGANVLTF
TRBJ2-1 TRBV9 NA TRBD2 TGTGCCAGCAGCGTCGCCCCAGCGGGGGGGGCTTACAATGAGCAGTTCTTC CASSVAPAGGAYNEQFF
TRBJ2-3 TRBV11-3 NA TRBD1 TGTGCCAGCAGCCCCGGGACAGCTTTAGAAGATACGCAGTATTTT CASSPGTALEDTQYF
TRBJ2-7 TRBV27 NA NA TGTGCCAGCAGATTCGACCTTAGAGGGCACGAGCAGTACTTC CASRFDLRGHEQYF